The 9 T cell receptor beta chains reported below all come from one sample, sequenced in a study of blood T cell repertoires in COVID-19. Method: immunoSEQ multiplex PCR; TCRdb's copy keeps in-frame clones and lacks some. The table lists hundreds of thousands of clones, 85% to 90% of them singletons. The sequenced material came from peripheral blood. Receptors originate from a woman aged 30 to 39 with COVID-19, enrolled during active disease.

The chain recombines TRBV2 with TRBJ1-2; D is uncertain. Deletions cut 3 bases from V and 5 bases from J, with 10 bases between. CDR3 length: 13 amino acids. In germline, CDR1 is SNHLY, CDR2 FYNNEI. The CDR3 DNA sequence: TGTGCCAGCAGTGAGAGGGCGGTGTATGGCTACACCTTC. Its protein product is CASSERAVYGYTF.

The J gene is TRBJ2-1, the V gene TRBV27; D not resolved. Trimming shortened V by 5 bases and J by 2 bases, and 16 bases separated the two germline ends. Germline assignment: CDR1 MNHEY and CDR2 SMNVEV (reference sequence). This CDR3 contains 16 residues. CDR3 sequence: CASSPQDPGPYNEQFF. In nucleotides, the CDR3 is TGTGCCAGCAGTCCCCAGGATCCCGGTCCCTACAATGAGCAGTTCTTC.

The chain has TRBV4-1 and TRBJ2-7; TRBD1 might be the D (7 bases). The CDR3 is 15 amino acids. The germline V gene encodes CDR1 MGHRA and CDR2 YSYEKL. The germline V and J ends were trimmed by 4 bases and 1 base, with 14 bases remaining between them. The CDR3 sequence: CASSLRQGGSYEQYF. The CDR3 nucleotides are TGCGCCAGCAGCCTTCGACAGGGAGGATCCTACGAGCAGTACTTC.

The gene calls are TRBV12-3 or TRBV12-4 and TRBJ2-7, with D possibly being TRBD2 (5 bases). V lost 3 bases and J 6 bases, leaving 9 bases between the germline ends. This CDR3 is built from 12 residues. CDR3 residues: CASSFGLLEQYF. DNA of the CDR3: TGTGCCAGCAGTTTTGGACTTCTCGAGCAGTACTTC.

In its sample, this clone was seen a few times. The rearrangement uses TRBV4-1 and TRBJ1-1; 10 nucleotides agree with TRBD1. This CDR3 is 15 amino acids long. Germline V gene sequence: CDR1 MGHRA, CDR2 YSYEKL. Trimming removed 1 base from V and 6 bases from J; junction bases left unmatched: 5. The CDR3 DNA reads TGCGCCAGCAGCCAAGGTCGGACAGGGGGATCTGAAGCTTTCTTT. Amino acids: CASSQGRTGGSEAFF.

The V call is TRBV6-4, the J call TRBJ1-2; 9 positions agree with TRBD1. The trim removed 4 bases at V and 4 bases at J, leaving 1 base unmatched. Per germline, CDR1 MRHNA and CDR2 SNTAGT. This CDR3 has 13 amino acids. CDR3 in amino acids: CASSAGQGYGYTF. The CDR3 region has the DNA TGTGCCAGCAGTGCGGGACAGGGCTATGGCTACACCTTC.

V usage is TRBV7-2 and J usage is TRBJ2-7, with D uncertain. CDR1 SGHTA and CDR2 FQGNSA come from the germline V gene. The CDR3 length is 13 residues. V was shortened by 8 bases and J by 1 base, with 12 bases between the two germline ends. DNA of the CDR3: TGTGCCAGCGCCCTAGGATGGTCCTACGAGCAGTACTTC. Its protein product is CASALGWSYEQYF.

J is TRBJ1-1 and V is TRBV2; 10 bases align to TRBD1. The germline gives CDR1 SNHLY, CDR2 FYNNEI. The ends lost 1 base at V and 11 bases at J; junction bases unmatched: 4. CDR3 length equals 13 residues. CDR3: CASSEGTGGSAFF. CDR3 in DNA: TGTGCCAGCAGTGAAGGGACAGGGGGTTCGGCTTTCTTT.

The V and J genes are TRBV5-8 and TRBJ1-5, with 10 bases aligning to TRBD1. V gave up 7 bases and J gave up 3 bases; unmatched junction bases: 10. CDR1 and CDR2 (germline): SGHTS, YDEGEE. This CDR3 is 16 amino acids long. The CDR3 DNA sequence: TGTGCCAGCCCCTGGGGGGGACAGGGGATCAATCAGCCCCAGCATTTT. The encoded protein is CASPWGGQGINQPQHF.